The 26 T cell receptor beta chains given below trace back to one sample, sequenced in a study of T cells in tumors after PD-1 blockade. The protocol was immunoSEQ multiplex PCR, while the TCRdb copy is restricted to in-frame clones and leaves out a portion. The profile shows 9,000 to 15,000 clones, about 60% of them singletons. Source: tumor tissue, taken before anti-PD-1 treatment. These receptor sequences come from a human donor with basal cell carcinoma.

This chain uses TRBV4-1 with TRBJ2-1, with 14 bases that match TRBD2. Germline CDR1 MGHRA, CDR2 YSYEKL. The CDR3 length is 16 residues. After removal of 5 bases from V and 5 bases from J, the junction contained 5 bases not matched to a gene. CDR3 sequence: CASSGKGLAGDNEQFF. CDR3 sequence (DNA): TGCGCCAGCAGCGGGAAGGGACTAGCGGGAGACAATGAGCAGTTCTTC.

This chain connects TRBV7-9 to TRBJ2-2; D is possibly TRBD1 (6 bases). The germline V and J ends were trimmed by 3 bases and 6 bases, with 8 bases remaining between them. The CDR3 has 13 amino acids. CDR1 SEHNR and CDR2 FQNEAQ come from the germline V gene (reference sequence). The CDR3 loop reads CASSFKGAGELFF. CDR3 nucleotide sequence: TGTGCCAGCAGCTTTAAGGGGGCCGGGGAGCTGTTTTTT. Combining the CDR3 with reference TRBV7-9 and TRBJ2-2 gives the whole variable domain DTGVSQNPRHKITKRGQNVTFRCDPISEHNRLYWYRQTLGQGPEFLTYFQNEAQLEKSRLLSDRFSAERPKGSFSTLEIQRTEQGDSAMYLCASSFKGAGELFFGEGSRLTVL.

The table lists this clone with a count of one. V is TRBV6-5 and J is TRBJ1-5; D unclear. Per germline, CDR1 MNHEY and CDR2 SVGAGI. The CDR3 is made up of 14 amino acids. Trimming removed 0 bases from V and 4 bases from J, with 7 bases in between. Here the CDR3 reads CASSYSRRNQPQHF. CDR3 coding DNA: TGTGCCAGCAGTTACTCGAGGAGAAATCAGCCCCAGCATTTT.

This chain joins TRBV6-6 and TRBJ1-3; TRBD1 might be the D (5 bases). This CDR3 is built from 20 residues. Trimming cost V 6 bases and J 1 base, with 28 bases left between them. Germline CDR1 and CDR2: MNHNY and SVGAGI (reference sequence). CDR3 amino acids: CASSRLWGSRPGRSGNTIYF. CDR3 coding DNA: TGTGCCAGCAGCAGACTTTGGGGCAGTCGCCCCGGGCGGTCTGGAAACACCATATATTTT.

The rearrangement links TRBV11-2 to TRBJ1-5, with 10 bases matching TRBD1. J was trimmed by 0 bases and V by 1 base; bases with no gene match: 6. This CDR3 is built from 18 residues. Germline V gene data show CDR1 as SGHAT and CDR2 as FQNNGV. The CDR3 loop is CASSLGTGGAYSNQPQHF. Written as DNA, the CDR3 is TGTGCCAGCAGCTTAGGGACAGGGGGGGCATATAGCAATCAGCCCCAGCATTTT.

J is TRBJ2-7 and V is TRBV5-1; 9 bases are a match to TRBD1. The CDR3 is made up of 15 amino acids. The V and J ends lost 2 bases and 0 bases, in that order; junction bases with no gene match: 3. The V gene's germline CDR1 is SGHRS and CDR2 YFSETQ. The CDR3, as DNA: TGCGCCAGCAGCTTAGGGACAGGGCGCTCCTACGAGCAGTACTTC. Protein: CASSLGTGRSYEQYF.

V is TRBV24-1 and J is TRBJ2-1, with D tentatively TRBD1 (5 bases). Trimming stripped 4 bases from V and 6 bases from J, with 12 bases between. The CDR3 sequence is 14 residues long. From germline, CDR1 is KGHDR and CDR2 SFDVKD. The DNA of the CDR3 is TGTGCCACCAGTGACCCCGCTCAGGGCAATGAGCAGTTCTTC. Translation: CATSDPAQGNEQFF.

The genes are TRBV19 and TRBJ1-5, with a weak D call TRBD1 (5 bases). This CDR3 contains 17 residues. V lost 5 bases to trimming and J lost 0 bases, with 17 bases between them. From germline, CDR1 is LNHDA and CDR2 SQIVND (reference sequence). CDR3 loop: CASSPRGRFDSNQPQHF. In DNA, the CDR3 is TGTGCCAGTAGTCCTCGGGGGAGGTTCGATAGCAATCAGCCCCAGCATTTT.

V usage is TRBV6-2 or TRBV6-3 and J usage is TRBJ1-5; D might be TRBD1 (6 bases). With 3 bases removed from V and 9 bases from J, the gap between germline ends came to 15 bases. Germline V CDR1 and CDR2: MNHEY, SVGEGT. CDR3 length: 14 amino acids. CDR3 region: CASSYLTQGAPQHF. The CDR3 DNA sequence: TGTGCCAGCAGTTATCTCACACAGGGAGCGCCCCAGCATTTT.

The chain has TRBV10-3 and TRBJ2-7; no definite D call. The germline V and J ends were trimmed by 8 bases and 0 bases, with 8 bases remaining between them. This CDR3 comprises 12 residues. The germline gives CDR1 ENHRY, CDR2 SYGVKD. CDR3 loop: CAIGPVSYEQYF. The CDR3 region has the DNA TGTGCCATCGGGCCCGTCTCCTACGAGCAGTACTTC.

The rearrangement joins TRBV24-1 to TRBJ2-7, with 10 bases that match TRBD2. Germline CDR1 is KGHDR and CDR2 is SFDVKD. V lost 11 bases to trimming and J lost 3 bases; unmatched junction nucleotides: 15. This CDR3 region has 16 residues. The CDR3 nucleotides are TGTGCCAGCCCCACGGCACCCGGGACTAGCGACTACGAGCAGTACTTC. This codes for CASPTAPGTSDYEQYF.

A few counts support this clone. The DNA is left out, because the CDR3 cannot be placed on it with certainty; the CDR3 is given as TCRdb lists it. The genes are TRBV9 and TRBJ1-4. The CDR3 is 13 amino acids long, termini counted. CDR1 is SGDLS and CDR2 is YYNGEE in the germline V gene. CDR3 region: CASSASLEKNCFF.

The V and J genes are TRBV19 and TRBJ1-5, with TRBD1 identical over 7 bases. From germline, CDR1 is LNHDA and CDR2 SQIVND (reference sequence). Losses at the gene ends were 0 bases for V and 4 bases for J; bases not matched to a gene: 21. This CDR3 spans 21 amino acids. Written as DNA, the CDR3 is TGTGCCAGTAGTATAGACCCCCTCCGGGACAGCTCTGGTCCTGGGAATCAGCCCCAGCATTTT. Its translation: CASSIDPLRDSSGPGNQPQHF.

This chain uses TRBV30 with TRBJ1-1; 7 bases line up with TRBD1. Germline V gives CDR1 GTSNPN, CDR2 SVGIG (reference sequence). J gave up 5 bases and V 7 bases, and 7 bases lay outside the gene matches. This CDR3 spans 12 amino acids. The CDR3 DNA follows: TGTGCCTTGAAGACAGGGCGGACTGAAGCTTTCTTT. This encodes CALKTGRTEAFF. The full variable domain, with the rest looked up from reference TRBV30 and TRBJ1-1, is SQTIHQWPATLVQPVGSPLSLECTVEGTSNPNLYWYRQAAGRGLQLLFYSVGIGQISSEVPQNLSASRPQDRQFILSSKKLLLSDSGFYLCALKTGRTEAFFGQGTRLTVV.

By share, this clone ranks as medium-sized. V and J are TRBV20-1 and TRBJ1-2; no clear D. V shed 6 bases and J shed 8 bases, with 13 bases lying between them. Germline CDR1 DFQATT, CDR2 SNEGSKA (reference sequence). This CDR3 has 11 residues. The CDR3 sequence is CSAPSARGYTF. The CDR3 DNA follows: TGCAGTGCACCATCGGCCCGGGGCTACACCTTC.

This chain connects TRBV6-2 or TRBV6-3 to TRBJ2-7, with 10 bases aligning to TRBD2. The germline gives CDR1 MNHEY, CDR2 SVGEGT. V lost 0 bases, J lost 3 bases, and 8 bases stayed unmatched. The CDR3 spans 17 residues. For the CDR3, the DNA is TGTGCCAGCAGTTACTCCGCCCTAGCGGGGGTCCTCTACGAGCAGTACTTC. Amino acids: CASSYSALAGVLYEQYF.

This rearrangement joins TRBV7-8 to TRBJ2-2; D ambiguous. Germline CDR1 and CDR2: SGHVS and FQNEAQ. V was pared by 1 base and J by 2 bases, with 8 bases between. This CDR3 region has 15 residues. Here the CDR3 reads CASSLVSTNTGELFF. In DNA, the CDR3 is TGTGCCAGCAGCTTAGTCAGTACAAACACCGGGGAGCTGTTTTTT.

The CDR3 is CASSARGSGGYNEQFF. The DNA for the CDR3 is TGTGCCAGTAGTGCCCGGGGAAGCGGGGGCTACAATGAGCAGTTCTTC. The V gene is TRBV19, the J gene TRBJ2-1, with 8 bases aligning to TRBD2. The germline V gene encodes CDR1 LNHDA and CDR2 SQIVND (reference sequence). This CDR3 comprises 16 residues. The trim removed 5 bases at V and 3 bases at J, leaving 9 bases unmatched.

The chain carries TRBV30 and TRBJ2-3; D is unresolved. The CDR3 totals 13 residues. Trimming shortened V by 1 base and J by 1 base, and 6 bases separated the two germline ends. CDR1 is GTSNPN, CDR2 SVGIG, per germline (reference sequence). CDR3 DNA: TGTGCCTGGAGTGAAGGGCGCACAGATACGCAGTATTTT. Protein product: CAWSEGRTDTQYF.

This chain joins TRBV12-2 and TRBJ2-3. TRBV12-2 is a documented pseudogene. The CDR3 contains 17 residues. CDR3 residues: CASRPGAQGGSTDTQYF. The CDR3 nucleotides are TGTGCAAGTCGACCCGGGGCCCAGGGGGGGAGCACAGATACGCAGTATTTT.

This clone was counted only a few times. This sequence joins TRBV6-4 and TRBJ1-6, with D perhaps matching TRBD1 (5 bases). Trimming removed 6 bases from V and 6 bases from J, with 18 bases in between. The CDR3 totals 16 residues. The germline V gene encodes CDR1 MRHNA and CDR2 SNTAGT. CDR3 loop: CASSPMAGRSNSPLHF. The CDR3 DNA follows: TGTGCCAGCAGCCCAATGGCAGGGAGAAGTAATTCACCCCTCCACTTT.

CDR3 region: CASSLGPGQLNYGYTF. CDR3 in DNA: TGTGCCAGCAGCTTGGGGCCCGGACAGCTGAACTATGGCTACACCTTC. This chain uses TRBV5-4 with TRBJ1-2; D might be TRBD1 (6 bases). Trimming took 0 bases from V and 2 from J, leaving 14 bases between them. Looked up from germline, CDR1 is SGHNT and CDR2 is YYREEE (reference sequence). There are 16 residues in the CDR3.

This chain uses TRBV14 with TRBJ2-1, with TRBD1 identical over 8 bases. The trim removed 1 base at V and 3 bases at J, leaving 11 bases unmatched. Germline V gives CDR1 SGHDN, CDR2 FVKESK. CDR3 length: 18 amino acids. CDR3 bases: TGTGCCAGCAGCCAAGGGGGACCCTCGGGACAGGTCTACAATGAGCAGTTCTTC. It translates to CASSQGGPSGQVYNEQFF.

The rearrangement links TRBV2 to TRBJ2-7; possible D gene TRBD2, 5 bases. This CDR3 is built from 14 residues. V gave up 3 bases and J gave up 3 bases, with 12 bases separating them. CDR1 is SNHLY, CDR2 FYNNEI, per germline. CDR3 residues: CASSDGVGVYEQYF. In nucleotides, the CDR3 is TGTGCCAGCAGTGACGGGGTCGGGGTCTACGAGCAGTACTTC.

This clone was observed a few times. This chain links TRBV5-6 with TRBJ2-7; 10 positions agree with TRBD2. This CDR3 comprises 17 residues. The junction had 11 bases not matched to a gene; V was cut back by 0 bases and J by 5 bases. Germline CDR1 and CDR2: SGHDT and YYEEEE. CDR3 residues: CASSLGSGRAQGHEQYF. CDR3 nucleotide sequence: TGTGCCAGCAGCTTGGGGAGCGGGAGGGCCCAGGGCCACGAGCAGTACTTC. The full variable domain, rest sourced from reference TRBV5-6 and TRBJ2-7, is DAGVTQSPTHLIKTRGQQVTLRCSPKSGHDTVSWYQQALGQGPQFIFQYYEEEERQRGNFPDRFSGHQFPNYSSELNVNALLLGDSALYLCASSLGSGRAQGHEQYFGPGTRLTVT.

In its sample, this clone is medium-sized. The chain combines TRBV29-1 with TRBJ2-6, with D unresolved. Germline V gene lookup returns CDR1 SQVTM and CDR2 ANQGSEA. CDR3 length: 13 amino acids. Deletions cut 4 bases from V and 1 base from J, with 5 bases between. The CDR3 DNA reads TGCAGCGTTGGAGATTCTGGGGCCAACGTCCTGACTTTC. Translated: CSVGDSGANVLTF.